This passage covers 8 T cell receptor beta chains from one sample sequenced in a study of OX40 agonist ivuxolimab in advanced cancers. The library relied on the immunoSEQ multiplex PCR assay. TCRdb limited this immuneACCESS table to in-frame rearrangements with V and J called. A share of clones is missing; checked studies link under half to unresolved V genes, and the rest is unexplained. The sample has about 33,000 clones on record, approximately 80% of them singletons. The leading ten clones occupy around 10% of the sample. Sequenced here: CD4+ or CD8+ T cells sorted from blood, sampled in a trial of the OX40 agonist ivuxolimab. The origin of the receptors is an adult with an advanced solid tumor such as melanoma, head and neck, liver or kidney cancer.

There are a few counts of this clone. The chain combines TRBV9 with TRBJ1-1; D gene ambiguous. This CDR3 has 13 residues. Deletions cut 5 bases from V and 0 bases from J, with 8 bases between. Germline loops: CDR1 SGDLS, CDR2 YYNGEE. The CDR3 here is CASSDGMNTEAFF. DNA of the CDR3: TGTGCCAGCAGTGACGGAATGAACACTGAAGCTTTCTTT.

The chain is built from TRBV2 and TRBJ2-1; D is undetermined. The CDR3 covers 13 residues. Germline V lookup: CDR1 SNHLY, CDR2 FYNNEI. The CDR3 spells CVLGSGFYNEQFF. CDR3 nucleotides: TGTGTCTTGGGCTCTGGATTCTACAATGAGCAGTTCTTC.

V gene TRBV6-6 combines with J gene TRBJ2-3, with a weak D call TRBD2 (6 bases). V was clipped by 4 bases and J by 2 bases, with 10 bases between them. CDR3 size: 14 residues. Germline CDR1 is MNHNY and CDR2 is SVGAGI (reference sequence). In DNA form, the CDR3 reads TGTGCCAGCAGTTTGGGACTGACCACAGATACGCAGTATTTT. Amino acids: CASSLGLTTDTQYF.

The chain recombines TRBV11-2 with TRBJ1-5; D is undetermined. CDR1 and CDR2 from the germline V gene are SGHAT and FQNNGV. The CDR3 is 13 residues long. V shed 0 bases and J shed 6 bases, with 6 bases lying between them. The CDR3 nucleotides read TGTGCCAGCAGCTTAGATTATGGTCAGCCCCAGCATTTT. Protein sequence: CASSLDYGQPQHF.

V usage is TRBV30 and J usage is TRBJ1-1, with D hard to call. V was trimmed by 0 bases and J by 7 bases, leaving 6 bases between them. This CDR3 has 11 amino acids. In germline, CDR1 is GTSNPN, CDR2 SVGIG (reference sequence). The CDR3: CAWSVSVEAFF. The DNA of the CDR3 is TGTGCCTGGAGTGTATCCGTTGAAGCTTTCTTT.

The chain employs TRBV6-5 and TRBJ2-7; perhaps TRBD1 as D (5 bases). The CDR3 length is 13 residues. Germline CDR1 and CDR2: MNHEY and SVGAGI. Trimming shortened V by 6 bases and J by 1 base, and 10 bases separated the two germline ends. Here the CDR3 reads CASSLQVSYEQYF. In nucleotides, the CDR3 is TGTGCCAGCAGCTTACAGGTATCCTACGAGCAGTACTTC.

The chain uses TRBV7-9 and TRBJ1-2; D might be TRBD1 (5 bases). There are 13 residues in the CDR3. Germline assignment: CDR1 SEHNR and CDR2 FQNEAQ (reference sequence). V lost 5 bases to trimming and J lost 6 bases, with 13 bases between them. The chain's CDR3 is CASSPWQGDGYTF. The DNA of the CDR3 is TGTGCCAGCAGCCCTTGGCAGGGCGATGGCTACACCTTC.

The chain joins TRBV30 to TRBJ1-5, with 11 bases fitting TRBD1. The CDR3 contains 15 residues. Germline loops: CDR1 GTSNPN, CDR2 SVGIG (reference sequence). The V segment lost 5 bases and the J segment 4 bases; nucleotides outside the gene matches: 7. This chain's CDR3 is CAWGAGTGGNQPQHF. DNA for the CDR3: TGTGCCTGGGGAGCCGGGACAGGGGGTAATCAGCCCCAGCATTTT.